Each of the 2 T cell receptor beta chains below was sequenced from the same sample in a study of identical twins. Each CDR3 protein is one row after TCRdb ran MiXCR on the 5' RACE reads. The data contain 200,000 or so distinct CDR3 sequences, about 7.5% of them singletons. The same sample was also studied in work on yellow fever vaccine responses in identical twins.

Sequencing was performed on memory (CD45RO+) T cells sorted from blood. These receptors all come from a young woman in good health.

The J gene is TRBJ2-3, the V gene TRBV10-3; 11 nucleotides match TRBD2. This CDR3 has 18 residues. The ends lost 2 bases at V and 2 bases at J; junction bases unmatched: 9. Germline values: CDR1 ENHRY, CDR2 SYGVKD. This CDR3 is CAISERGGLADHTDTQYF. The CDR3 DNA reads TGTGCCATCAGTGAGAGGGGGGGACTAGCGGACCACACAGATACGCAGTATTTT.

This clonotype was detected many times. J is TRBJ2-2 and V is TRBV28; unclear D gene. CDR3 size: 12 residues. Per the germline V gene, CDR1 is MDHEN and CDR2 is SYDVKM. V was clipped by 8 bases and J by 8 bases, with 12 bases between them. The CDR3 protein is CASGVSWGELFF. The CDR3 nucleotides are TGTGCCAGCGGAGTCAGCTGGGGGGAGCTGTTTTTT.